The 2 T cell receptor beta chains presented below share a single source sample, sequenced in a study of response to subunit inactivated influenza vaccine. TCRdb ran MiXCR on the RT-PCR reads and lists one entry per CDR3 protein. Found here are hundreds of thousands of distinct CDR3 sequences, about a fifth of them singletons; the top ten hold 11%. The source was PBMCs from blood, collected 4 to 6 days after vaccination. The source of these receptors is a man aged 50-59 years who received an inactivated influenza vaccine.

The table lists this clonotype with a few counts. The CDR3 is CASSYSTGALSSGNTIYF. Written as DNA, the CDR3 is TGTGCCAGCAGTTACTCGACAGGGGCCCTGAGCTCTGGAAACACCATATATTTT. The chain carries TRBV6-5 and TRBJ1-3; 8 bases match TRBD1. This CDR3 comprises 18 residues. Per the germline V gene, CDR1 is MNHEY and CDR2 is SVGAGI. Unmatched junction bases numbered 7, after V lost 0 bases and J lost 0 bases.

Many counts were recorded for this clonotype. V and J are TRBV29-1 and TRBJ2-5; 10 bases fit TRBD1. CDR1 is SQVTM and CDR2 is ANQGSEA in the germline V gene. CDR3 size: 13 residues. V shed 8 bases and J 5 bases; nucleotides not matched to a gene: 8. This chain's CDR3 is CSSWTGGVETQYF. CDR3 DNA sequence: TGCAGCTCCTGGACAGGGGGTGTCGAGACCCAGTACTTC.